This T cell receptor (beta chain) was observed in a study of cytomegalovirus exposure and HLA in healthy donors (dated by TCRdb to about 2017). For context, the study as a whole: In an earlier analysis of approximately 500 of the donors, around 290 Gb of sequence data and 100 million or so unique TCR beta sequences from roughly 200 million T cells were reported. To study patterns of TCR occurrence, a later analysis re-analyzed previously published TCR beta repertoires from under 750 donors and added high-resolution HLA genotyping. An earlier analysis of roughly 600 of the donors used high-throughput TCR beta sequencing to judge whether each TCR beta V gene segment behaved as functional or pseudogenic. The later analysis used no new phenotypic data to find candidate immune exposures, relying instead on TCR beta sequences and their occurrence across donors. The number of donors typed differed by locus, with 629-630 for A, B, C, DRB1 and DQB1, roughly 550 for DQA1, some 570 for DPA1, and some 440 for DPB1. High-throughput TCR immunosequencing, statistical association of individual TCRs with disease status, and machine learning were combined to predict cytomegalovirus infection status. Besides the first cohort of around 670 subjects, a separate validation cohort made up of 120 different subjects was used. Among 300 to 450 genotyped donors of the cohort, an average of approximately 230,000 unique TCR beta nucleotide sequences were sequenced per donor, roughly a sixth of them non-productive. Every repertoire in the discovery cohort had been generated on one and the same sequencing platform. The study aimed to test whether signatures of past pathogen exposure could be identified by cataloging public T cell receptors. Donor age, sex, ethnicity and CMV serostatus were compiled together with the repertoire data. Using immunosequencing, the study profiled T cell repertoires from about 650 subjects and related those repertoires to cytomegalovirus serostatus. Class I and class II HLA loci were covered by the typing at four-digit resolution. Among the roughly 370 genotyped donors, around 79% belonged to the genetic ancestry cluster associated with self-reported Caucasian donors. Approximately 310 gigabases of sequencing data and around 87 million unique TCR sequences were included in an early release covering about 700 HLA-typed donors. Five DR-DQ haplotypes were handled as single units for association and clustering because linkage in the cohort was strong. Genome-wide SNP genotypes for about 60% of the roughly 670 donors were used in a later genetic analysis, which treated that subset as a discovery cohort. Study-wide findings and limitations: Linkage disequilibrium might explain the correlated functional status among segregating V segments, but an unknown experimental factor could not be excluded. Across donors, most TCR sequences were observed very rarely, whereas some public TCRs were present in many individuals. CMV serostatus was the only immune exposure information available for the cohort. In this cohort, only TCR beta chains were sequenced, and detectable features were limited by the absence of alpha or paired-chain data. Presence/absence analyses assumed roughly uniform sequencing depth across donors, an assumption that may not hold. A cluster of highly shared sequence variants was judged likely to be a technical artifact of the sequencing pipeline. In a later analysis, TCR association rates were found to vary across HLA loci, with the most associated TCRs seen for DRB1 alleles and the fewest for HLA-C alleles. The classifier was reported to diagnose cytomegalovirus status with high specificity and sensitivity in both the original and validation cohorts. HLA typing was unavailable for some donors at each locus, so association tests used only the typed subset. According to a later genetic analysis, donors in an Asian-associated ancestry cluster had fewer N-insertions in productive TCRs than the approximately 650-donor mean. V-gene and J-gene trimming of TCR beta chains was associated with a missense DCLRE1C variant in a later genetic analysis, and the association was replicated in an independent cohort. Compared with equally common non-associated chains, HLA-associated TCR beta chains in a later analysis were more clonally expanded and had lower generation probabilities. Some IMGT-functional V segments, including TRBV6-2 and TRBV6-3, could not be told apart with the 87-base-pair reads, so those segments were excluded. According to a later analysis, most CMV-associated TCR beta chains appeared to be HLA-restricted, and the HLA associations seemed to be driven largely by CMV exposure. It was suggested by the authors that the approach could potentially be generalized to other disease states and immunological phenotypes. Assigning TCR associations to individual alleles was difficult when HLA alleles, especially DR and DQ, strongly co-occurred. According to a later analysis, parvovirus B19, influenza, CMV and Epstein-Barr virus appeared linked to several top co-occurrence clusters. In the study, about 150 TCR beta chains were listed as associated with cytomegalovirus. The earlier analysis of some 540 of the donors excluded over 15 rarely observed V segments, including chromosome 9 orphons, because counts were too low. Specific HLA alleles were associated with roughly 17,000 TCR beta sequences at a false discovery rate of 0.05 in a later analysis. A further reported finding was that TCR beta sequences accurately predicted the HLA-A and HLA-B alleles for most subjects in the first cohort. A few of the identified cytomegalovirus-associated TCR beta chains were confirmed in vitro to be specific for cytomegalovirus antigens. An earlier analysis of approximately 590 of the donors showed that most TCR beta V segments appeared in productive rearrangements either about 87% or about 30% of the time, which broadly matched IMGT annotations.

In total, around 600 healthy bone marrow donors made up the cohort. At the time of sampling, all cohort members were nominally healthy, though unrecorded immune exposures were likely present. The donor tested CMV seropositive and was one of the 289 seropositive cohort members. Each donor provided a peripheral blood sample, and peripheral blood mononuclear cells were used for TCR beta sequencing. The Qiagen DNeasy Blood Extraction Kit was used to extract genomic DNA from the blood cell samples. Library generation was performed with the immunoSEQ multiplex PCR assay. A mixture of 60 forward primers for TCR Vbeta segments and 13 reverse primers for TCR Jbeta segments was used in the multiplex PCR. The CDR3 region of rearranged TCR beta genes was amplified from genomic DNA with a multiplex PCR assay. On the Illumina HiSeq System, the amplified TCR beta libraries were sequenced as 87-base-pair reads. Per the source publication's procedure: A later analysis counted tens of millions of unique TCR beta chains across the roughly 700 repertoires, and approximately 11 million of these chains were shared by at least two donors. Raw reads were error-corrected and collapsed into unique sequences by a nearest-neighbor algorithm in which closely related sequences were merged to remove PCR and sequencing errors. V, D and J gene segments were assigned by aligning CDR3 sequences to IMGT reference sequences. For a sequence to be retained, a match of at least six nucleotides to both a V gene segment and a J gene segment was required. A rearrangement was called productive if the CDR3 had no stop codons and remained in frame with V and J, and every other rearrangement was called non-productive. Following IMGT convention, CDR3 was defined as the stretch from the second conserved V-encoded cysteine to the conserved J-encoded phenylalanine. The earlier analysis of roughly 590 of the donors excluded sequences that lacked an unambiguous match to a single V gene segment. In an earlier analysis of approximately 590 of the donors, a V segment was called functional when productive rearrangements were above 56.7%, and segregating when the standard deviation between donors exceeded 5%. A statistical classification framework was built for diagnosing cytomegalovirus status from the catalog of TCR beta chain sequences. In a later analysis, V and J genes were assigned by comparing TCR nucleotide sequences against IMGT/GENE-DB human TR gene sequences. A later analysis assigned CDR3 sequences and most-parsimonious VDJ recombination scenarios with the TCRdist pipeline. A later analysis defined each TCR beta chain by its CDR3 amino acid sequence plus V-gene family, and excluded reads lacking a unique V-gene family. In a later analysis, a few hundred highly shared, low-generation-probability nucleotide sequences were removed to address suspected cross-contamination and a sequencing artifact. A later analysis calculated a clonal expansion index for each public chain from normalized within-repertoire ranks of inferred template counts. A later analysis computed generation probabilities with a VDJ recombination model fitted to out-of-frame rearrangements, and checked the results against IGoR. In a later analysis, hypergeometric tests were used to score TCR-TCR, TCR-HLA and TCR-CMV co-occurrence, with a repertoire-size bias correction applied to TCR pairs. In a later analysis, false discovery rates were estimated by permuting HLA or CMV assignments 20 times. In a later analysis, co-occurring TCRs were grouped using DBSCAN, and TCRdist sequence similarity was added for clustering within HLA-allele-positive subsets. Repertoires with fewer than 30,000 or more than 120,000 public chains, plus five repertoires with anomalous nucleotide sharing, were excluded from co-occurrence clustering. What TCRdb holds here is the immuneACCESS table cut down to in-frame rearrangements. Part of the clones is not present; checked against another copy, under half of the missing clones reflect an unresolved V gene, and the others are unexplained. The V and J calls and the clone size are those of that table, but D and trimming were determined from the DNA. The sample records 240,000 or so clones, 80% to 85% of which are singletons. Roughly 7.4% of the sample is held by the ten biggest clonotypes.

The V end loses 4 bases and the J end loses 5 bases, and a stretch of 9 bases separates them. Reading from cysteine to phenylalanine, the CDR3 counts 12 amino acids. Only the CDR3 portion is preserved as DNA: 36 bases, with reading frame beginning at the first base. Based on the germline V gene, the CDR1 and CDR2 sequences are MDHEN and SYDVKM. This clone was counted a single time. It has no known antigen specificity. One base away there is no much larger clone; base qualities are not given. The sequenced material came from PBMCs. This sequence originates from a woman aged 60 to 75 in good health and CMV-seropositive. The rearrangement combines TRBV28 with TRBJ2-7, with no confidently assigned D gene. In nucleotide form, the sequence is TGTGCCAGCAGTTCGGGTTCCGACGAGCAGTACTTC. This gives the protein CASSSGSDEQYF.